The rows below give T cell receptor beta chains drawn from one sample of a study of shared clonotypes between healthy human individuals. Sequencing was performed with immunoSEQ multiplex PCR; in TCRdb, only in-frame clones are kept and a portion is missing. The sample records some 1 million clones, approximately 68% being singletons. Sequencing input: memory CD4+ T cells sorted from blood. The receptors were sampled from a man in his late teens or twenties in good health. Each CDR3 is given with its conserved first and last residue. The D gene is left open where the match is weak. Where a row states a size, it is once, few, many or the class of an expanded clone; other rows omit it.

V gene	J gene	D gene	CDR3 length	clone size	CDR3 protein	CDR3 DNA
TRBV7-9	TRBJ2-1	-	12	-	CASSLNWGEQFF	TGTGCCAGCAGCTTGAACTGGGGGGAGCAGTTCTTC
TRBV6-6	TRBJ1-6	TRBD1	14	few	CASSRGGGGSPLHF	TGTGCCAGCAGCCGAGGGGGCGGGGGTTCACCCCTCCACTTT
TRBV5-4	TRBJ1-6	-	17	-	CASSRADPGPQGSPLHF	TGTGCCAGCAGCAGGGCTGACCCGGGGCCACAGGGATCACCCCTCCACTTT
TRBV4-2	TRBJ2-1	TRBD1	13	-	CASSQDRGTGQFF	TGTGCCAGCAGCCAAGATCGGGGGACAGGACAGTTCTTC
TRBV5-4	TRBJ1-3	-	13	-	CASSLGQGNTIYF	TGTGCCAGCAGCTTGGGACAGGGAAACACCATATATTTT
TRBV7-9	TRBJ2-5	TRBD2	19	-	CASSCRTSGGLGDQETQYF	TGTGCCAGCAGCTGCCGAACTAGCGGGGGACTCGGGGACCAAGAGACCCAGTACTTC
TRBV21-1	TRBJ2-7	-	16	many	CAAQRSGTSEGYEQYF	TGTGCCGCACAGCGTTCCGGGACTAGCGAGGGCTACGAGCAGTACTTC
TRBV7-9	TRBJ1-4	-	14	-	CASSLAGTAEKLFF	TGTGCCAGCAGCTTAGCCGGGACGGCAGAAAAACTGTTTTTT
TRBV7-2	TRBJ2-1	-	15	-	CASSLGAGTYNEQFF	TGTGCCAGCAGCTTAGGGGCGGGGACCTACAATGAGCAGTTCTTC
TRBV6-5	TRBJ2-1	-	14	-	CASQSGGLYNEQFF	TGTGCCAGCCAAAGCGGTGGGTTATACAATGAGCAGTTCTTC
TRBV6-5	TRBJ1-1	-	13	-	CASRLQGITEAFF	TGTGCCAGCAGACTACAGGGAATCACTGAAGCTTTCTTT
TRBV5-1	TRBJ2-7	-	14	-	CASSLEGSTYEQYF	TGCGCCAGCAGCTTGGAAGGCAGTACCTACGAGCAGTACTTC
TRBV14	TRBJ2-7	-	13	many	CASSPGVAGEQYF	TGTGCCAGCAGCCCAGGGGTAGCGGGCGAGCAGTACTTC
TRBV2	TRBJ1-1	-	15	-	CASTEPAGRTTEAFF	TGTGCCAGCACCGAACCAGCAGGCCGGACCACTGAAGCTTTCTTT
TRBV19	TRBJ2-7	-	16	many	CASSPRLAVDPYEQYF	TGTGCCAGTAGTCCCCGGTTAGCTGTAGACCCCTACGAGCAGTACTTC
TRBV4-1	TRBJ2-3	TRBD2	14	-	CASKRTSAEDTQYF	TGCGCCAGCAAGAGGACTAGCGCGGAAGATACGCAGTATTTT
TRBV7-2	TRBJ2-3	-	16	-	CASSLVAARGTDTQYF	TGTGCCAGCAGCTTAGTAGCGGCGCGGGGCACAGATACGCAGTATTTT
TRBV5-1	TRBJ2-1	-	14	-	CASSLLLPYNEQFF	TGCGCCAGCAGCTTATTACTCCCCTACAATGAGCAGTTCTTC
TRBV27	TRBJ1-2	-	13	-	CASSFNDRSGYTF	TGTGCCAGCAGTTTCAATGACCGCTCTGGCTACACCTTC
TRBV18	TRBJ1-1	-	13	-	CASSPMRDTEAFF	TGTGCCAGCTCACCCATGAGGGACACTGAAGCTTTCTTT